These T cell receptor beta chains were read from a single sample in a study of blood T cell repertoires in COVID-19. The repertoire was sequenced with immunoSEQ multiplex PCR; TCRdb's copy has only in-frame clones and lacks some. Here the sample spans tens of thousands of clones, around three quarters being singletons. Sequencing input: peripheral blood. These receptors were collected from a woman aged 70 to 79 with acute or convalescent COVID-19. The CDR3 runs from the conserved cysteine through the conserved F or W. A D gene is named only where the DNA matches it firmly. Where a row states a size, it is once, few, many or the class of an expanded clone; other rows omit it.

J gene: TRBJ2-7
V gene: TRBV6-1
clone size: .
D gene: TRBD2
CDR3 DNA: TGTGCCAGCAGTGAAACTAGCGGGAGGGCCCGCTACGAGCAGTACTTC
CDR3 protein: CASSETSGRARYEQYF

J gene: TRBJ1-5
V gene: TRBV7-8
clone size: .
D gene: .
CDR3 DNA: TGTGCCAGCAGCCCAAATAGCAATCAGCCCCAGCATTTT
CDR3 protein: CASSPNSNQPQHF

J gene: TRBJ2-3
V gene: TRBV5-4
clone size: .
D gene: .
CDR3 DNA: TGTGCCAGCACCGGGAGGGGGCGGCCAGATACGCAGTATTTT
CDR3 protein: CASTGRGRPDTQYF

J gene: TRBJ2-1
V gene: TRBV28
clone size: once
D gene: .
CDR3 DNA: TGTGCCAGCAGCCGATTTGGAGCTTACAATGAGCAGTTCTTC
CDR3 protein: CASSRFGAYNEQFF

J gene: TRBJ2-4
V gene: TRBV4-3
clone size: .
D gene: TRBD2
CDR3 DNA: TGCGCCAGCAGCCAAGATTGGGCTAGCGGGGTCGCAAACATTCAGTACTTC
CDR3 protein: CASSQDWASGVANIQYF

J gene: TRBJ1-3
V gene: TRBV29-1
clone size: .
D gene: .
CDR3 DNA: TGCAGCGTTGAAGACTTCTCTGGAAACACCATATATTTT
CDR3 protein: CSVEDFSGNTIYF

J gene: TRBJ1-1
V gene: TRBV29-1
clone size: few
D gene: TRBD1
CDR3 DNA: TGCAGCGCCGCGACAGGGGGCAGGGCTGAAGCTTTCTTT
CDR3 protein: CSAATGGRAEAFF

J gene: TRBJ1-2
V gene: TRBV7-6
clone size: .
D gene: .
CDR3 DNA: TGTGCCAGCAGCTTAACCCCTGGGGGTGCGGGGTATGGCTACACCTTC
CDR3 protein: CASSLTPGGAGYGYTF

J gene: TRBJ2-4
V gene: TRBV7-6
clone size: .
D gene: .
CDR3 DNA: TGTGCCAGCAGCTTAGTAGCTGCCCAAGCCAAAAACATTCAGTACTTC
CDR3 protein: CASSLVAAQAKNIQYF

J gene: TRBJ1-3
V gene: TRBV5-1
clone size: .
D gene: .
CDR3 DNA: TGCGCCAGCAGAAGGGAGGGTTCTGGAAACACCATATATTTT
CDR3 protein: CASRREGSGNTIYF

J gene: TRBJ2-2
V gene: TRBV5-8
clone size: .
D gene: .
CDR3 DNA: TGTGCCAGCAGCCTATGGGGGCCCGGGGAGCTGTTTTTT
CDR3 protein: CASSLWGPGELFF

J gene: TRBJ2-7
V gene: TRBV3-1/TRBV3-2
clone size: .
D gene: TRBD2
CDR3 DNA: TGTGCCAGCAGCCAACTAGCGGGAGGGGGGTTGGGCGAGCAGTACTTC
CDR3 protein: CASSQLAGGGLGEQYF

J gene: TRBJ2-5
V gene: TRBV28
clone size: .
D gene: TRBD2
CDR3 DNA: TGTGCCAGCGCCCGGCGGGGGGCAGAGACCCAGTACTTC
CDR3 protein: CASARRGAETQYF

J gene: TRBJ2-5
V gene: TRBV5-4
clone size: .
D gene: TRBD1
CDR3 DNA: TGTGCCAGCAGCAGGCACAGGGGGCTTGAGACCCAGTACTTC
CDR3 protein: CASSRHRGLETQYF

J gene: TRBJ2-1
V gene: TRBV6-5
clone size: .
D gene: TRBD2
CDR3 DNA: TGTGCCAGCGCCCTGGGACTAGCGGGAACAGATGAGCAGTTCTTC
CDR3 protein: CASALGLAGTDEQFF

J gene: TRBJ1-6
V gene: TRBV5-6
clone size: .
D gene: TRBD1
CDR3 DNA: TGTGCCAGCAGCTTGTTCACAGGGGGAGCGAGTTCACCCCTCCACTTT
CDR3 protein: CASSLFTGGASSPLHF

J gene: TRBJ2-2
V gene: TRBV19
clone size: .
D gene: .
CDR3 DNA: TGTGCCAGTACCCGCGGGCTGAACACCGGGGAGCTGTTTTTT
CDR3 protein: CASTRGLNTGELFF

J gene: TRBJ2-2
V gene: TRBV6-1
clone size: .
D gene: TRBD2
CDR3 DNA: TGTGCCAGCAGTGAGAGGCTAGCGGGAGGGCCCGGGGAGCTGTTTTTT
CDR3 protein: CASSERLAGGPGELFF

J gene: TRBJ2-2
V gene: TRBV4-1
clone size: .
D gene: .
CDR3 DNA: TGCGCCAGCAGCCAGGGACATCTGAACACCGGGGAGCTGTTTTTT
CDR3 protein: CASSQGHLNTGELFF

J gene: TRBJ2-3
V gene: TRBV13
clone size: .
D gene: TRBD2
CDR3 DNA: TGTGCCAGCAGCTGGACTAGCGGGGGGGCCCTCACAGATACGCAGTATTTT
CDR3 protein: CASSWTSGGALTDTQYF

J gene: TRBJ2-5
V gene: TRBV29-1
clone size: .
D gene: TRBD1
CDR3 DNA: TGCAGCGTTGCCCAGGGGGAGTGGGAGACCCAGTACTTC
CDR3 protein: CSVAQGEWETQYF

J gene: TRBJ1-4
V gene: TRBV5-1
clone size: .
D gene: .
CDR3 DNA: TGCGCCAGCAGCTTGGTACCGGGGACTAATGAAAAACTGTTTTTT
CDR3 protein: CASSLVPGTNEKLFF

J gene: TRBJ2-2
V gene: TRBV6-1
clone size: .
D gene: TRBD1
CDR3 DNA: TGTGCCAGCAGTGCCCACATTACAGGGGCCGTGAACACCGGGGAGCTGTTTTTT
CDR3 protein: CASSAHITGAVNTGELFF